Each of the 8 T cell receptor beta chains below was sequenced from the same sample in a study of blood T cell repertoires in COVID-19. Data came from immunoSEQ multiplex PCR; TCRdb stores just in-frame clones and leaves some out. The data contain 35,000 to 50,000 clones, approximately 86% of them singletons. The sequencing input was peripheral blood. The receptors were sampled from a woman aged 65 to 85 with acute or convalescent COVID-19.

This chain joins TRBV2 and TRBJ1-1; D gene uncertain. Trimming stripped 9 bases from V and 0 bases from J, with 8 bases between. The CDR3 sequence is 12 residues long. CDR1 SNHLY and CDR2 FYNNEI come from the germline V gene. The CDR3 protein is CARLDVNTEAFF. The CDR3 region has the DNA TGTGCCAGATTAGATGTGAACACTGAAGCTTTCTTT.

This clone turned up a few times. The CDR3 reads CASADQRGLDEQYF. CDR3 coding DNA: TGTGCCAGCGCCGATCAGCGGGGGCTCGACGAGCAGTACTTC. V and J are TRBV7-9 and TRBJ2-7; 8 bases align to TRBD2. The germline CDR1 and CDR2 sequences are SEHNR and FQNEAQ (reference sequence). With 8 bases clipped from V and 5 bases from J, the junction kept 11 bases outside the gene matches. CDR3 length equals 14 residues.

The chain recombines TRBV7-9 with TRBJ2-1; 9 bases line up with TRBD1. The CDR3 is 16 residues long. With 6 bases clipped from V and 5 bases from J, the junction kept 11 bases outside the gene matches. Germline V CDR1 and CDR2: SEHNR, FQNEAQ (reference sequence). The CDR3 region has the DNA TGTGCCAGCAGGCGTACCGGGACAGGGATTGACAATGAGCAGTTCTTC. Translating gives CASRRTGTGIDNEQFF.

This chain joins TRBV5-1 and TRBJ1-4; the D is unclear. The CDR3 is 16 amino acids. Trimming shortened V by 1 base and J by 8 bases, and 18 bases separated the two germline ends. Germline CDR1 and CDR2: SGHRS and YFSETQ. CDR3 nucleotide sequence: TGCGCCAGCAGCTTGACCCTGGCCGGGGTCGGCGAAAAACTGTTTTTT. Encoded protein: CASSLTLAGVGEKLFF. Variable domain in full (rest from reference TRBV5-1 and TRBJ1-4): KAGVTQTPRYLIKTRGQQVTLSCSPISGHRSVSWYQQTPGQGLQFLFEYFSETQRNKGNFPGRFSGRQFSNSRSEMNVSTLELGDSALYLCASSLTLAGVGEKLFFGSGTQLSVL.

Regarding this clone: This sample includes further DNA sequences coding for the same CDR3. In DNA form, the CDR3 reads TGTGCCAGCAGCGTAGCGGGCCAGGGCTACGAGCAGTACTTC. Translation gives CASSVAGQGYEQYF. V is TRBV9 and J is TRBJ2-7, with D perhaps matching TRBD1 (5 bases). The germline V gene has CDR1 SGDLS and CDR2 YYNGEE. This CDR3 comprises 14 residues. V was pared by 0 bases and J by 3 bases, with 10 bases between.

The chain links TRBV7-2 to TRBJ2-1, with 10 bases identical to TRBD2. CDR3 length: 14 amino acids. J lost 10 bases, V lost 8 bases, and 11 bases had no gene match. CDR1 and CDR2 from the germline V gene are SGHTA and FQGNSA. The CDR3 here is CASPGLAGVSEQFF. CDR3 nucleotide sequence: TGTGCCAGCCCAGGGCTAGCGGGAGTTTCCGAGCAGTTCTTC.

The rearrangement joins TRBV7-3 to TRBJ2-1; D ambiguous. The CDR3 runs 15 residues. Germline CDR1 reads SGHTA; CDR2 reads FQGTGA. The V end was cut by 4 bases, the J end by 2 bases, with 12 bases between. The CDR3 loop is CASSYGSETYNEQFF. CDR3 bases: TGTGCCAGCAGCTACGGGTCCGAAACCTACAATGAGCAGTTCTTC.

The chain carries TRBV18 and TRBJ2-7; TRBD1 might be the D (6 bases). Trimming removed 0 bases from V and 2 bases from J, with 8 bases in between. The V gene's germline CDR1 is KGHSH and CDR2 LQKENI. This CDR3 is 14 amino acids long. The CDR3 protein is CASSPPGHPYEQYF. CDR3 in DNA: TGTGCCAGCTCACCACCGGGACATCCCTACGAGCAGTACTTC. The full variable domain, rest sourced from reference TRBV18 and TRBJ2-7, is NAGVMQNPRHLVRRRGQEARLRCSPMKGHSHVYWYRQLPEEGLKFMVYLQKENIIDESGMPKERFSAEFPKEGPSILRIQQVVRGDSAAYFCASSPPGHPYEQYFGPGTRLTVT.